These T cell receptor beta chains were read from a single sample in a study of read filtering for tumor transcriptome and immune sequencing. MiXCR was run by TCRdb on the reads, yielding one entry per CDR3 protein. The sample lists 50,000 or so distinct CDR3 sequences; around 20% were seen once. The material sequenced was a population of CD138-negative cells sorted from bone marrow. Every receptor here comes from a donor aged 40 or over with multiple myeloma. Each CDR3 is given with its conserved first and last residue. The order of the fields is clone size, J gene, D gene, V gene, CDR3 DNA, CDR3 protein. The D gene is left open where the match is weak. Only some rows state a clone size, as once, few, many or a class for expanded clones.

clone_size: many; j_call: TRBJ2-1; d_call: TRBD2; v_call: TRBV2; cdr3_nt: TGTGCCAGCAGTGAAGGAAGCGGGAGGGCCCGCAATGAGCAGTTCTTC; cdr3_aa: CASSEGSGRARNEQFF
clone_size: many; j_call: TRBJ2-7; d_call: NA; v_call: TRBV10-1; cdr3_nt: TGCGCCAGCAGTGGCCGGGCCGATGGGGAGCAGTACTTC; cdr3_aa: CASSGRADGEQYF
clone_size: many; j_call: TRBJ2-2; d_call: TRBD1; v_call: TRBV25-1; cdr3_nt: TGTGCCAGCAGTGGGGGGACCGGGACAGTGAACACCGGGGAGCTGTTTTTT; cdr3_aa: CASSGGTGTVNTGELFF
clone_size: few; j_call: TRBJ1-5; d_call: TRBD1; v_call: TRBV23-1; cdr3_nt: TGCGCCAGCAGTCAGCAAGCAGGGGGTCGGAGGCAGCCCCAGCATTTT; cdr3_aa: CASSQQAGGRRQPQHF
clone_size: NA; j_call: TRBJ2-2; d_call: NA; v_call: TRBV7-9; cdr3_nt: TGTGCCATCTCCCCCGGGACGAACACCGGGGGGCTGTTTTTT; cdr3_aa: CAISPGTNTGGLFF
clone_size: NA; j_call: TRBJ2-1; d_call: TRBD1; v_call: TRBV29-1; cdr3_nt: TGCAGCGTTCGGGACAGGGGATACAATGAGCAATCCTTC; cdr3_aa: CSVRDRGYNEQSF
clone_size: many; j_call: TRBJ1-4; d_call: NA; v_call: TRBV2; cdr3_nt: TGTGCCAGCAAGAGGGGGGAAGATGAAAAACTGTTTTTT; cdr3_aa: CASKRGEDEKLFF
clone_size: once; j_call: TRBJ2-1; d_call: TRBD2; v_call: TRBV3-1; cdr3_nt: TGTGGCAGCAGCCAAGATAGGACTAGCTGGCGTGAGCAGTTCTTC; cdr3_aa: CGSSQDRTSWREQFF
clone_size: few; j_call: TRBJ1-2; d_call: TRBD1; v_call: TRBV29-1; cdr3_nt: TGCAGCGTTAACCTAGGACAGGGAGGAGGCTACACCTTC; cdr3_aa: CSVNLGQGGGYTF
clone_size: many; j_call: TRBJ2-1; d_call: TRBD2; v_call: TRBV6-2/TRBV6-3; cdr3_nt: TGTGCCAGCAGTCGCCTCGCGGGAGCTCTTTATTCTGAGCAGTTCTTC; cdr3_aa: CASSRLAGALYSEQFF
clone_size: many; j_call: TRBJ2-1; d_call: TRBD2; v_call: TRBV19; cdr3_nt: TGTGCCAGTACCCAGCGGGAGTCGTACAATGAGCAGTTCTTC; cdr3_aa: CASTQRESYNEQFF
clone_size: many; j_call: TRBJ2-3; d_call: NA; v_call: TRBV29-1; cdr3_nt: TGCAGCGTTGATCGCGGGCAGGATACGCAGTATTTT; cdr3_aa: CSVDRGQDTQYF
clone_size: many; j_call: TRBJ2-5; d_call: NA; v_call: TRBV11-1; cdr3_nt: TGTGCCAGCAGCCATCGGAGGGCTGTGGAGACCCAGTACTTC; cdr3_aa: CASSHRRAVETQYF
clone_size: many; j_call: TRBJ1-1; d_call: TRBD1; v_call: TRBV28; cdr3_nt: TGTGCCAGCAGTTCCGCTTCCGGGACAGGGATAACTGAAGCTTTCTTT; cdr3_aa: CASSSASGTGITEAFF
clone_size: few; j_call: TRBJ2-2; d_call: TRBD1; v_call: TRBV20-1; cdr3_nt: TGCAGTGCTAGAGCGACAGGGACGAACACCGGGGAGCTGTTTTTT; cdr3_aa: CSARATGTNTGELFF
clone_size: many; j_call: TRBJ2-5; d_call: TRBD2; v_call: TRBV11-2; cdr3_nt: TGTGCCAGCAAACGGTCGGGTAGCGGGAGCATGGAGACCCAGTACTTC; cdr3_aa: CASKRSGSGSMETQYF
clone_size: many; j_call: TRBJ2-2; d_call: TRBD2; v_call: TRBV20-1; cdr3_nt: TGCAGTGCTAGTCCCCTGCGGGAGGGGGTCACCGGGGAGCTGTTTTTT; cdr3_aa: CSASPLREGVTGELFF
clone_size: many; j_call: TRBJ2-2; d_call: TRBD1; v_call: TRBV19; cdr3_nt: TGTGCCAGTACTCGGACAGGGGGACCCACCGGGGAGCTGTTTTTT; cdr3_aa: CASTRTGGPTGELFF
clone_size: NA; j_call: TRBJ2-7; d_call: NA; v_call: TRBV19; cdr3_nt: TGTGCCAGTAGATTCTCTGGCGAGCAGTACTTC; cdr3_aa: CASRFSGEQYF
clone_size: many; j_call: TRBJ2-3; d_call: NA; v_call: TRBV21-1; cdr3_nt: TGTGCCAGCAGCACCCGACTAGCGGGAGAGCACACAGATACGCAGTATTTT; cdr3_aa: CASSTRLAGEHTDTQYF
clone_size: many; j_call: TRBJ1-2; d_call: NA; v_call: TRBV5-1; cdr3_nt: TGCGCCAGCAGCCAAGATTCCCTCAACTATGGCTACACCTTC; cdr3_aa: CASSQDSLNYGYTF
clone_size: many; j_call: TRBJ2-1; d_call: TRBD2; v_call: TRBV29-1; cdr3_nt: TGCAGCGTTGTGACTAGCGGGGGCAATGAGCAGTTCTTC; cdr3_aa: CSVVTSGGNEQFF
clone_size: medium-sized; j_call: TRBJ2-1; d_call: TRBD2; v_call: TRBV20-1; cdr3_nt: TGCAGTGCTACGGGACTAGCGGGAACCTACAATGAGCAGTTCTTC; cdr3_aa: CSATGLAGTYNEQFF
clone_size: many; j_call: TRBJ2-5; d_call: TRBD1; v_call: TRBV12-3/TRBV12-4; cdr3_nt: TGTGCCAGCAGTCGCACAGGGGGGAAAGAGACCCAGTACTTC; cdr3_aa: CASSRTGGKETQYF
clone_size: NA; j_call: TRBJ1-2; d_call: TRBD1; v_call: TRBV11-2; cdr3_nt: TGTGCCAGCAGCCTGGAGGGGGCGGGCTACACCTTC; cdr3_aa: CASSLEGAGYTF
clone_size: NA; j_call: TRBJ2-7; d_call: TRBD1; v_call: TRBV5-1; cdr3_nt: TGCGCCAGCAGCATGGCCGGACAGGGCCTATACGAGCAGTACTTC; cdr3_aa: CASSMAGQGLYEQYF
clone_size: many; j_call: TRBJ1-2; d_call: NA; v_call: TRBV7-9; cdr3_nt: TGTGCCAGCAGCTTACGGGGCAGGCTTGATATGACCTTC; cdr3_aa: CASSLRGRLDMTF
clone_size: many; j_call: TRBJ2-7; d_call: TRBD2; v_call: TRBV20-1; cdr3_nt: TGCAGTGCCGGGACTAGCTACGAGCAGTACTTC; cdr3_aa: CSAGTSYEQYF
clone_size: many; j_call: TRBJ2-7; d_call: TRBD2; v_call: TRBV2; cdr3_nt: TGTGCCAGCACGAGGAGCGGGGGGCACCCCTACGAGCAGTACTTC; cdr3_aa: CASTRSGGHPYEQYF
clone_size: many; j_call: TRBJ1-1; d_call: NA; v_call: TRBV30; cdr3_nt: TGTGCCCAACAGGGTTTTGGGAACACTGAAGCTTTCTTT; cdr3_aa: CAQQGFGNTEAFF
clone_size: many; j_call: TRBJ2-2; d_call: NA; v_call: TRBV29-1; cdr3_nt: TGCAGCGTTGCCCAGGGTTTGGCCGGGGAGCTGTTTTTT; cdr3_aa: CSVAQGLAGELFF
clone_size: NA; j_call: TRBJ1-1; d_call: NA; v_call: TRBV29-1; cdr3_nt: TGCAGCGTTGAAGCAACCGTGAACACTGAAGCTTTCTTT; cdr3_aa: CSVEATVNTEAFF
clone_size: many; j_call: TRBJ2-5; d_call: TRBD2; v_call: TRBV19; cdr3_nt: TGTGCCAGTAGTTCCCCCAGGGAGGGAGAGACCCAGTACTTC; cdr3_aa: CASSSPREGETQYF
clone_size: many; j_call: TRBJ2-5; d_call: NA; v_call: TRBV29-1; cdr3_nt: TGCAGCTCCCAGAACCAAGAGACCCAGTACTTC; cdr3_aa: CSSQNQETQYF
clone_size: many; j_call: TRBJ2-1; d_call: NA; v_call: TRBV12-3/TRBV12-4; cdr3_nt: TGTGCCAGCAGCCGAACTAGTGTCAATGAGCAGTTCTTC; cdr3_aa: CASSRTSVNEQFF
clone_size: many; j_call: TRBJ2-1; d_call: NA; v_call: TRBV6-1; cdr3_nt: TGTGCCTCATTACCGGGCAGCTTGAAGGGTGAGCAGTTCTTC; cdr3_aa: CASLPGSLKGEQFF
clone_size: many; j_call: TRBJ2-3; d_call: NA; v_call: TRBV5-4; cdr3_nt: TGTGCCAGCAGCTTGGCCGTCTTTGGGGCAAGCACAGATACGCAGTATTTT; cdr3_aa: CASSLAVFGASTDTQYF
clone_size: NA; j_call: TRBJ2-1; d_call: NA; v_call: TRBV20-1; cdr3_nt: TGCAGTGCTCCCCAGGATTGGACGGGGTACAACGGGCAGTTCTTC; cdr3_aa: CSAPQDWTGYNGQFF
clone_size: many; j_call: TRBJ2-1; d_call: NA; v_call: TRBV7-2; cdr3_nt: TGTGCCAGCAGCTCGAGCCCGGGACGGATAATGAATGAGCAGTTCTTC; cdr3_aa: CASSSSPGRIMNEQFF
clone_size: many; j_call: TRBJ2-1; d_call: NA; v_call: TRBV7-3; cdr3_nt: TGTGCCAGCAGCTTAGAGGGAGTCGCTGAGCAGTTCTTC; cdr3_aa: CASSLEGVAEQFF
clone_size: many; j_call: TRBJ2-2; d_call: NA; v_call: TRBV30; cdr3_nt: TGTGCCTGGAGCTTAACCCCCACCGGGGAGCTGTTTTTT; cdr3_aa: CAWSLTPTGELFF
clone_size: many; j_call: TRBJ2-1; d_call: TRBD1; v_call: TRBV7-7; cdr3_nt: TGTGCTAGCAGCCCAGGGGGCAATGAGCAGTTCTTC; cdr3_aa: CASSPGGNEQFF
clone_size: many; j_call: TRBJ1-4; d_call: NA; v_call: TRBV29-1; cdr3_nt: TGCAGCGTTCGACCCAACATAGGTGAAAAACTGTTTTTT; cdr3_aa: CSVRPNIGEKLFF
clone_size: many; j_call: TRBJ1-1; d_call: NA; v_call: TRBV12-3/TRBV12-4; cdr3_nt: TGTGCCAGCAGCTTCAGGGTTCGGGGCACTGAAGCTTTCTTT; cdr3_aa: CASSFRVRGTEAFF
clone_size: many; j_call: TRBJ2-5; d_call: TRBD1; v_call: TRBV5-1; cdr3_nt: TGCGCCAGCAGCCGACAGGGGTTGAGGGGACAAGAGACCCAGTACTTC; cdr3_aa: CASSRQGLRGQETQYF
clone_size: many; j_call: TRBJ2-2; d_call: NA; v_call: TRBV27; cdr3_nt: TGTGCCAGCAGACCCGACCCTGGCTCGGGGCTGTTTTTT; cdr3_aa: CASRPDPGSGLFF
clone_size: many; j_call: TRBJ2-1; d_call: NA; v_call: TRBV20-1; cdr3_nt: TGCAGTGCCCCGGCCGGGGTTAGGAGCTCCTACAATGAGCAGTTCTTC; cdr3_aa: CSAPAGVRSSYNEQFF
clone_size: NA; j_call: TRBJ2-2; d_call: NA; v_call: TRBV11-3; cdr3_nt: TGTGCCAGCAGCTCCCCGTGGACCGAGGAGCTGTTTTTT; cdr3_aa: CASSSPWTEELFF